The 11 T cell receptor beta chains below were found in one sample sequenced in a study of beta chain features in type 1 diabetes. Investigators reverse transcribed all isolated RNA, so they sequenced expressed TCRB transcripts. The method was immunoSEQ multiplex PCR; TCRdb's version includes in-frame clones alone and lacks a portion of them. This repertoire shows about 24,000 clones, roughly three quarters found once; its top ten account for approximately 2.1%. Material for sequencing was Tregs from blood. All receptors come from a woman aged 35 to 49 in good health.

This clone was seen a handful of times. This sequence joins TRBV2 and TRBJ2-7; D uncertain. The V gene lost 6 bases and the J gene lost 0 bases, with 6 bases spanning the gap. Germline CDR1 reads SNHLY; CDR2 reads FYNNEI. The CDR3 is made up of 12 amino acids. Here the CDR3 reads CASRASSYEQYF. Written as DNA, the CDR3 is TGTGCCAGCAGAGCAAGCTCCTACGAGCAGTACTTC.

This chain joins TRBV5-4 and TRBJ2-1; TRBD2 matches 11 bases. Germline assignment: CDR1 SGHNT and CDR2 YYREEE (reference sequence). V lost 4 bases to trimming and J lost 5 bases; unmatched junction nucleotides: 2. CDR3 length: 14 amino acids. CDR3 protein: CASSLAGGNNEQFF. Written as DNA, the CDR3 is TGTGCCAGCAGCCTAGCGGGGGGAAACAATGAGCAGTTCTTC.

The sample holds a few counts of this clone. The rearrangement joins TRBV2 to TRBJ2-3; perhaps TRBD1 as D (6 bases). The CDR3 runs to 14 residues. Germline loops: CDR1 SNHLY, CDR2 FYNNEI. Trimming removed 6 bases from V and 2 bases from J, with 12 bases in between. The CDR3 DNA reads TGTGCCAGCAGATCAGGGGTCACCACAGATACGCAGTATTTT. Its protein product is CASRSGVTTDTQYF.

This clone has only one observation. The genes are TRBV2 and TRBJ2-1; 12 nucleotides align to TRBD2. The CDR3 has 14 amino acids. V lost 6 bases and J lost 9; bases outside the gene matches: 6. Germline V CDR1 and CDR2: SNHLY, FYNNEI. The DNA for the CDR3 is TGTGCCAGCAGGGAGTCTAGCGGGGGGGGTGAGCAGTTCTTC. Protein product: CASRESSGGGEQFF.

V usage is TRBV5-4 and J usage is TRBJ1-1; possible D gene TRBD1, 6 bases. The CDR3 is 15 residues long. Looked up from germline, CDR1 is SGHNT and CDR2 is YYREEE (reference sequence). V gave up 0 bases and J gave up 5 bases, with 14 bases separating them. The CDR3 sequence is CASSLGRGRGTEAFF. The CDR3 DNA reads TGTGCCAGCAGCTTGGGAAGGGGGAGGGGGACTGAAGCTTTCTTT.

As to this clone: One end of the junction fails to match germline, which may point to a read error. The chain recombines TRBV7-9 with TRBJ1-1; D perhaps matches TRBD1 (6 bases). Germline V gene data show CDR1 as SEHNR and CDR2 as FQNEAQ (reference sequence). The CDR3 extends over 14 amino acids. CDR3 nucleotide sequence: TGTGCCAGCACCTTAGGGGGGGAGAACACTGAAGCTTTCTTT. Protein sequence: CASTLGGENTEAFF. Supplemented by reference TRBV7-9 and TRBJ1-1, the full variable domain reads DTGVSQNPRHKITKRGQNVTFRCDPISEHNRLYWYRQTLGQGPEFLTYFQNEAQLEKSRLLSDRFSAERPKGSFSTLEIQRTEQGDSAMYLCASTLGGENTEAFFGQGTRLTVV.

This chain connects TRBV5-1 to TRBJ2-3, with a tentative D call TRBD2 (5 bases). The CDR3 covers 16 residues. CDR1 SGHRS and CDR2 YFSETQ come from the germline V gene. V lost 0 bases to trimming and J lost 2 bases, with 13 bases between them. Here the CDR3 DNA reads TGCGCCAGCAGCTTGGGAGTAGCGACTGACACAGATACGCAGTATTTT. Amino acids: CASSLGVATDTDTQYF.

The chain couples TRBV7-9 to TRBJ1-5; D gene ambiguous. The CDR3 contains 16 residues. Trimming cost V 3 bases and J 5 bases, with 17 bases left between them. Germline assignment: CDR1 SEHNR and CDR2 FQNEAQ (reference sequence). Here the CDR3 DNA reads TGTGCCAGCAGCTTCGGGGAAATTCGGGCTCATCAGCCCCAGCATTTT. It yields the protein CASSFGEIRAHQPQHF.

The chain recombines TRBV4-1 with TRBJ2-3; D may be TRBD2 (5 bases). This CDR3 spans 15 amino acids. Germline-derived CDR1 and CDR2 are MGHRA and YSYEKL. Trimming took 4 bases from V and 1 from J, leaving 12 bases between them. DNA of the CDR3: TGCGCCAGCAGCCTTCCGGATAGCGGCACAGATACGCAGTATTTT. Translating gives CASSLPDSGTDTQYF.

This chain uses TRBV7-2 with TRBJ1-6, with TRBD1 matching 11 bases. Germline CDR1 reads SGHTA; CDR2 reads FQGNSA. J lost 7 bases, V lost 4 bases, and 3 bases had no gene match. CDR3 length equals 15 residues. This CDR3 reads CASSYRDRGNSPLHF. The CDR3, as DNA: TGTGCCAGCAGCTACCGGGACAGGGGGAATTCACCCCTCCACTTT.

In DNA, the CDR3 is TGTGCCAGCAGCCCGAAAGGCGGACAGGAAGCTTTCTTT. Its translation is CASSPKGGQEAFF. The rearrangement uses TRBV7-9 and TRBJ1-1, with D tentatively TRBD1 (6 bases). This CDR3 contains 13 residues. V lost 5 bases and J lost 8, with 15 bases in between. The germline CDR1 and CDR2 sequences are SEHNR and FQNEAQ (reference sequence).